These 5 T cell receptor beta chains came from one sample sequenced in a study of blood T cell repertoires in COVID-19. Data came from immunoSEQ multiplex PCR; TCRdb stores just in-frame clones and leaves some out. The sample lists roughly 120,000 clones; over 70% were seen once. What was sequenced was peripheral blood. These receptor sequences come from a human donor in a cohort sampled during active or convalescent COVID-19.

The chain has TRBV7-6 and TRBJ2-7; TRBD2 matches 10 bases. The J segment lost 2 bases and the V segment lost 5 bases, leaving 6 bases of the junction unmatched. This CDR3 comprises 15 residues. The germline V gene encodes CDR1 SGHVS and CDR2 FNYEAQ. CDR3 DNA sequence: TGTGCCAGCAGCAACAGACTAGCGGGTACCTACGAGCAGTACTTC. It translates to CASSNRLAGTYEQYF.

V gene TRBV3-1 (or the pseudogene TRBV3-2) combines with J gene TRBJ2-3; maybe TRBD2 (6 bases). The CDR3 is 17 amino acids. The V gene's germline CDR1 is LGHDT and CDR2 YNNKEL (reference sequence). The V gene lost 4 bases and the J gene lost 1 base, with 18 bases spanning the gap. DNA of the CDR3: TGTGCCAGCAGCCGGCGGGATCCGGGAATCCGCACAGATACGCAGTATTTT. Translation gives CASSRRDPGIRTDTQYF.

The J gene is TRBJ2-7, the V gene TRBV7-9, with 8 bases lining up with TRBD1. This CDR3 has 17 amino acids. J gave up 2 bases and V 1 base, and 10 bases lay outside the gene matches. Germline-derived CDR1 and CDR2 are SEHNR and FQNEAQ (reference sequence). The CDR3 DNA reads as TGTGCCAGCAGCTTAGGGGATTCCGGACAGGGACCCTACGAGCAGTACTTC. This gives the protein CASSLGDSGQGPYEQYF.

The CDR3 is CATSGGGGDTQYF. Here the CDR3 DNA reads TGTGCCACCAGCGGCGGGGGAGGAGATACGCAGTATTTT. The chain has TRBV24-1 and TRBJ2-3; 7 bases line up with TRBD2. This CDR3 has 13 residues. Losses at the gene ends were 7 bases for V and 5 bases for J; bases not matched to a gene: 5. Germline lookup yields CDR1 KGHDR and CDR2 SFDVKD.

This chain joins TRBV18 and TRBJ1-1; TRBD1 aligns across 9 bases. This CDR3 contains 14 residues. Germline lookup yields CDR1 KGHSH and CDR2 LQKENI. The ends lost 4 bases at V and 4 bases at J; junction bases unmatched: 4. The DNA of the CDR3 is TGTGCCAGCTCACTAGGACAGGGGATCACTGAAGCTTTCTTT. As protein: CASSLGQGITEAFF.